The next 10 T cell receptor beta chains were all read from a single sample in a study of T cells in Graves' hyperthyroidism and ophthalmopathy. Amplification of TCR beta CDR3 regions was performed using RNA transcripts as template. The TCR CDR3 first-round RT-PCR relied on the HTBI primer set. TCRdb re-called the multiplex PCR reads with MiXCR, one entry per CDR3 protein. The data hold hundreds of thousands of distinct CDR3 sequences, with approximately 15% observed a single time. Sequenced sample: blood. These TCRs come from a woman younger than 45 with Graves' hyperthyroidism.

CDR3 residues: CAWSGPVYEQYF. CDR3 bases: TGTGCCTGGAGTGGTCCCGTCTACGAGCAGTACTTC. The rearrangement joins TRBV30 to TRBJ2-7, with unresolved D. From germline, CDR1 is GTSNPN and CDR2 SVGIG (reference sequence). The V gene lost 1 base and the J gene lost 3 bases, with 7 bases spanning the gap. The CDR3 totals 12 residues.

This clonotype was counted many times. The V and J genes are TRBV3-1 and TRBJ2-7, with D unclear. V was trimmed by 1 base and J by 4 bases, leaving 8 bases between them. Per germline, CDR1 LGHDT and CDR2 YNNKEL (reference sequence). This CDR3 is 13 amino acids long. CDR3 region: CASSQAGDYEQYF. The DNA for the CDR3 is TGTGCCAGCAGCCAAGCAGGCGATTACGAGCAGTACTTC.

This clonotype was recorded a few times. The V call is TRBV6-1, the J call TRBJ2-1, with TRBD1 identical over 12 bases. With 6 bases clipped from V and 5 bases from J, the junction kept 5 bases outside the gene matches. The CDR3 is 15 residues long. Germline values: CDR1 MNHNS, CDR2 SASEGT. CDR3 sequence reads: CASRPGTGGHNEQFF. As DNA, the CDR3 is TGTGCCAGCAGGCCCGGGACAGGGGGCCACAATGAGCAGTTCTTC.

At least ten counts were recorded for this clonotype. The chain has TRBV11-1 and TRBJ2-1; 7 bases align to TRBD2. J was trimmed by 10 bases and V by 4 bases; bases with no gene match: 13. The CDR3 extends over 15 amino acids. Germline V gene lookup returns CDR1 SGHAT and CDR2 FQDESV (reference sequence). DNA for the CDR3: TGTGCCAGCAGCTCCCACGGCGCGCGAGCGGGAGAGCAGTTCTTC. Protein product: CASSSHGARAGEQFF. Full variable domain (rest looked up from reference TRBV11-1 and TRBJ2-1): EAEVAQSPRYKITEKSQAVAFWCDPISGHATLYWYRQILGQGPELLVQFQDESVVDDSQLPKDRFSAERLKGVDSTLKIQPAELGDSAMYLCASSSHGARAGEQFFGPGTRLTVL.

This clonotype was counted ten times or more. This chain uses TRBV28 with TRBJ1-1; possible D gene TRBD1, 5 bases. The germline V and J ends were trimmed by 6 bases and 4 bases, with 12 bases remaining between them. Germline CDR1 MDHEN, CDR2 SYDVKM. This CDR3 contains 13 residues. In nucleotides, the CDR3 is TGTGCCAGCAGCCATGGACACCTCACTGAAGCTTTCTTT. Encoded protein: CASSHGHLTEAFF.

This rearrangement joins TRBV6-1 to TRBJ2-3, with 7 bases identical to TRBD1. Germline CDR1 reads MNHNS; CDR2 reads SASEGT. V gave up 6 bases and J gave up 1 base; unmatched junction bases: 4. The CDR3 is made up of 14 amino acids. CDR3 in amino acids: CASRWDSGTDTQYF. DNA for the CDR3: TGTGCCAGCAGATGGGACAGCGGCACAGATACGCAGTATTTT.

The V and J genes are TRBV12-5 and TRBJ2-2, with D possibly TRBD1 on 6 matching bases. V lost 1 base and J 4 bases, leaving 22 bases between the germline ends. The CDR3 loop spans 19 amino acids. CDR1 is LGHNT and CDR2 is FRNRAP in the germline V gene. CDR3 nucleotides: TGTGCTAGTGGTTTGGACCCGGCAGGGGCGCAAAAGCCCACCGGGGAGCTGTTTTTT. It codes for CASGLDPAGAQKPTGELFF.

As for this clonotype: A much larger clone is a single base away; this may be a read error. The CDR3 here is CSARDRGQQGWQETQHF. The DNA for the CDR3 is TGCAGTGCTAGAGATCGAGGGCAGCAGGGTTGGCAAGAGACCCAGCACTTC. This chain connects TRBV20-1 to TRBJ2-5, with D perhaps given as TRBD1 or TRBD2 (5 bases each). Germline-derived CDR1 and CDR2 are DFQATT and SNEGSKA (reference sequence). There are 17 residues in the CDR3.

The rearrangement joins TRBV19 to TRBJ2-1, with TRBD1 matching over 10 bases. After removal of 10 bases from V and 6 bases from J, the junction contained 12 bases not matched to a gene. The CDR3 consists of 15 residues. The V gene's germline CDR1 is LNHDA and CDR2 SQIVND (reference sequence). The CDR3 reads CATKHPGQGSNEQFF. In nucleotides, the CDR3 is TGTGCCACCAAACATCCGGGACAGGGGAGCAATGAGCAGTTCTTC.

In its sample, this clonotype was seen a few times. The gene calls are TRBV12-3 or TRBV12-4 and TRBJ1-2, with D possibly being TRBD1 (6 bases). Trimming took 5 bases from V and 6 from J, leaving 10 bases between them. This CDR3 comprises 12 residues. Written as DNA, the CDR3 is TGTGCCAGCAGTCCGGAGGGGGATGGCTACACCTTC. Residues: CASSPEGDGYTF.